These 2 T cell receptor beta chains were sequenced from one sample in a study of CD8 T cells in ankylosing spondylitis. TCRdb ran MiXCR on the 5' RACE reads and lists one entry per CDR3 protein. The sample contains about 30,000 distinct CDR3 sequences, about 5.1% of which appear only once. What was sequenced was blood, either unsorted or a sorted T cell fraction (not recorded which). The receptors stem from a female donor with ankylosing spondylitis or in good health (not recorded which).

This clonotype was counted ten times or more. V gene TRBV9 combines with J gene TRBJ2-2; no clear D. The CDR3 consists of 15 residues. V dropped 4 bases and J dropped 1 base, with 11 bases sitting between them. Germline values: CDR1 SGDLS, CDR2 YYNGEE. CDR3 nucleotides: TGTGCCAGCAGCCCGACTTTGTGGAACACCGGGGAGCTGTTTTTT. It translates to CASSPTLWNTGELFF. Supplemented by reference TRBV9 and TRBJ2-2, the full variable domain reads DSGVTQTPKHLITATGQRVTLRCSPRSGDLSVYWYQQSLDQGLQFLIQYYNGEERAKGNILERFSAQQFPDLHSELNLSSLELGDSALYFCASSPTLWNTGELFFGEGSRLTVL.

V and J are TRBV9 and TRBJ2-7; 11 bases line up with TRBD2. The CDR3 length is 16 residues. The germline gives CDR1 SGDLS, CDR2 YYNGEE. The V and J ends lost 3 bases and 4 bases, in that order; junction bases with no gene match: 9. CDR3 region: CASSAGLAVEIYEQYF. The DNA for the CDR3 is TGTGCCAGCAGCGCGGGACTAGCGGTTGAGATTTACGAGCAGTACTTC.